Listed here are 16 T cell receptor beta chains from one sample, sequenced in a study of low-dose radiotherapy and immunotherapy resistance in tumors (dated by TCRdb to about 2022). The sample was run on an Illumina HiSeq 2500. First-strand cDNA was synthesized using Superscript III and a set of TRAV- and TRBV-specific primers, so that both TCRalpha and TCRbeta chains were covered. TCRs were amplified for 20 PCR cycles with Phusion, using a constant-region primer paired with the adapter attached to the V primers. TCRdb's own reprocessing of the public reads used fastp at Q25 and MiXCR and kept productive beta chains. A single entry per CDR3 protein holds the most common genes and DNA from its merged rows. Here the sample has some 100,000 distinct CDR3 sequences; less than 25% occur a single time. Roughly 4.3% of the sample belongs to the ten largest clones. The time point tag for this specimen amounts to: after trial treatment. Interpreted using the paper, the treatment or condition label stands for: LDRT plus nivolumab, ipilimumab, low-dose cyclophosphamide and aspirin (RACIN trial).

Sample: PBMCs, taken after low-dose radiotherapy plus immunotherapy. The receptors come from a male donor with prostate cancer.

This clonotype was counted ten times or more. The chain links TRBV5-4 to TRBJ2-5; D is unresolved. The V end was cut by 0 bases, the J end by 4 bases, with 10 bases between. Germline CDR1 reads SGHNT; CDR2 reads YYREEE (reference sequence). This CDR3 is built from 14 residues. The CDR3 protein is CASSLERGGETQYF. The CDR3 DNA is TGTGCCAGCAGCTTGGAGCGCGGTGGAGAGACCCAGTACTTC.

This clonotype was seen many times. This sequence joins TRBV2 and TRBJ2-1; TRBD1 matches at 8 bases. Trimming took 7 bases from V and 5 from J; bases not matched to a gene: 7. CDR1 is SNHLY and CDR2 is FYNNEI in the germline V gene. CDR3 length equals 14 residues. The CDR3 DNA reads TGTGCCAGCATCACCGGGACAGGAGACAATGAGCAGTTCTTC. Translation: CASITGTGDNEQFF.

At least ten counts were recorded for this clonotype. The J gene is TRBJ2-7, the V gene TRBV14; D is perhaps TRBD1 or TRBD2 (5 bases each). Trimming took off 1 base at V and 6 bases at J, with 13 bases between the two ends. CDR1 is SGHDN and CDR2 is FVKESK in the germline V gene. This CDR3 spans 14 amino acids. CDR3 DNA: TGTGCCAGCAGCCAAGGGAGGCAGGGTGGCGAGCAGTACTTC. This gives the protein CASSQGRQGGEQYF. Filled out from reference TRBV14 and TRBJ2-7, the complete variable domain reads EAGVTQFPSHSVIEKGQTVTLRCDPISGHDNLYWYRRVMGKEIKFLLHFVKESKQDESGMPNNRFLAERTGGTYSTLKVQPAELEDSGVYFCASSQGRQGGEQYFGPGTRLTVT.

The chain couples TRBV7-9 to TRBJ2-7, with 7 bases that match TRBD1. Germline CDR1 is SEHNR and CDR2 is FQNEAQ (reference sequence). The J segment lost 5 bases and the V segment lost 4 bases, leaving 11 bases of the junction unmatched. The CDR3 extends over 15 amino acids. CDR3 in amino acids: CASSSSTGADNEQYF. The CDR3 DNA reads as TGTGCCAGCAGCTCTAGCACAGGGGCGGACAACGAGCAGTACTTC.

This clonotype has at least ten counts. The rearrangement uses TRBV29-1 and TRBJ1-1; D may be TRBD1 (6 bases). The CDR3 has 13 amino acids. Per germline, CDR1 SQVTM and CDR2 ANQGSEA. V lost 8 bases to trimming and J lost 11 bases, with 24 bases between them. CDR3 in amino acids: CSIPGGGAFKAFF. The DNA for the CDR3 is TGCAGCATTCCCGGGGGGGGGGCATTCAAGGCTTTCTTT.

This clonotype has at least ten counts. The rearrangement links TRBV5-1 to TRBJ2-2, with D maybe TRBD1 (5 bases). Germline values: CDR1 SGHRS, CDR2 YFSETQ. CDR3 size: 14 residues. V lost 0 bases, J lost 6 bases, and 9 bases lay in between. CDR3 residues: CASSLAEGAGELFF. The CDR3 DNA follows: TGCGCCAGCAGCTTGGCCGAAGGGGCCGGGGAGCTGTTTTTT.

The chain joins TRBV2 to TRBJ1-5, with no clear D. Germline V gene lookup returns CDR1 SNHLY and CDR2 FYNNEI. CDR3 length: 15 amino acids. Trimming took off 6 bases at V and 2 bases at J, with 14 bases between the two ends. This CDR3 is CASSPPGSGNQPQHF. As DNA, the CDR3 is TGTGCCAGCAGCCCTCCGGGCAGCGGCAATCAGCCCCAGCATTTT.

This clonotype was observed at least ten times. The chain couples TRBV20-1 to TRBJ1-3; D is unresolved. The CDR3 is made up of 15 amino acids. V gave up 3 bases and J gave up 1 base, with 13 bases separating them. Germline CDR1 reads DFQATT; CDR2 reads SNEGSKA (reference sequence). The CDR3 here is CSARGRRESGNTIYF. CDR3 in DNA: TGCAGTGCTAGGGGAAGAAGGGAATCTGGAAACACCATATATTTT.

This clonotype was observed at least ten times. The CDR3 DNA reads TGTGCCAGTAGTATAAGGCACGGGGGGGGGAACACTGAAGCTTTCTTT. This gives the protein CASSIRHGGGNTEAFF. This chain links TRBV19 with TRBJ1-1, with D tentatively TRBD1 (5 bases). The CDR3 consists of 16 residues. The V gene's germline CDR1 is LNHDA and CDR2 SQIVND (reference sequence). V was trimmed by 2 bases and J by 1 base, leaving 14 bases between them.

This clonotype was observed at least ten times. The chain uses TRBV5-1 and TRBJ2-3, with D uncertain. The germline CDR1 and CDR2 sequences are SGHRS and YFSETQ. The CDR3 covers 13 residues. V gave up 3 bases and J gave up 4 bases, with 9 bases separating them. The CDR3 DNA reads as TGCGCCAGCAGCTCTCTAGGCCCAGATACGCAGTATTTT. It codes for CASSSLGPDTQYF.

This clonotype was found many times. CDR3 sequence: CASSQAAGYTEAFF. The CDR3 DNA reads as TGTGCCAGCAGCCAAGCCGCGGGGTACACTGAAGCTTTCTTT. The chain employs TRBV3-1 and TRBJ1-1, with D unclear. The germline V and J ends were trimmed by 1 base and 3 bases, with 9 bases remaining between them. From germline, CDR1 is LGHDT and CDR2 YNNKEL (reference sequence). The CDR3 spans 14 residues.

This clonotype was counted at least ten times. V gene TRBV4-1 combines with J gene TRBJ2-2; TRBD1 aligns across 7 bases. V trimming: 2 bases; J trimming: 6 bases; junction bases outside the gene matches: 9. CDR1 and CDR2 from the germline V gene are MGHRA and YSYEKL. The CDR3 loop spans 16 amino acids. The CDR3 reads CASSQPRLTGPGELFF. DNA for the CDR3: TGCGCCAGCAGCCAACCTCGCTTGACAGGGCCCGGGGAGCTGTTTTTT.

This clonotype was detected ten times or more. The chain carries TRBV7-8 and TRBJ2-1; D might be TRBD2 (6 bases). The germline gives CDR1 SGHVS, CDR2 FQNEAQ. Trimming removed 2 bases from V and 5 bases from J, with 13 bases in between. CDR3 length equals 15 residues. The CDR3 reads CASSLIWAGNNEQFF. The CDR3 DNA reads TGTGCCAGCAGCTTAATTTGGGCGGGGAACAATGAGCAGTTCTTC.

The chain uses TRBV6-5 and TRBJ2-5, with TRBD1 matching 7 bases. This CDR3 comprises 12 residues. Germline CDR1 reads MNHEY; CDR2 reads SVGAGI. Trimming took 8 bases from V and 5 from J; bases not matched to a gene: 5. The CDR3 region has the DNA TGTGCCAGCGACGACAGGGTTGAGACCCAGTACTTC. Translated, it gives CASDDRVETQYF.

This clonotype was recorded many times. V is TRBV7-3 and J is TRBJ2-1, with 7 bases matching TRBD2. This CDR3 spans 15 amino acids. Germline V gives CDR1 SGHTA, CDR2 FQGTGA. The ends lost 2 bases at V and 4 bases at J; junction bases unmatched: 5. The CDR3 sequence is CASSLGGGLYNEQFF. CDR3 DNA sequence: TGTGCCAGCAGCTTAGGGGGGGGACTTTACAATGAGCAGTTCTTC.

This clonotype was found a few times. A far larger clone is only one base removed, so a read error is likely. This chain uses TRBV5-1 with TRBJ2-4, with 7 bases fitting TRBD2. The V gene's germline CDR1 is SGHRS and CDR2 YFSETQ. The V gene end was trimmed by 4 bases and the J gene end by 13 bases; junction bases not matched to a gene: 17. This CDR3 contains 15 residues. For the CDR3, the DNA is TGCGCCAGCAGCCTGACTAGCCGGCAAAACAATGAGCAGTACTTC. It translates to CASSLTSRQNNEQYF. Variable domain in full (rest from reference TRBV5-1 and TRBJ2-4): KAGVTQTPRYLIKTRGQQVTLSCSPISGHRSVSWYQQTPGQGLQFLFEYFSETQRNKGNFPGRFSGRQFSNSRSEMNVSTLELGDSALYLCASSLTSRQNNEQYFGAGTRLSVL.